This is a list of T cell receptor beta chains from one sample in a study of cytomegalovirus exposure and HLA in healthy donors. Here immunoSEQ multiplex PCR was the method, and the copy in TCRdb shows in-frame clones only, minus some. The sample has more than 150,000 clones; around 81% are singletons. The sample was PBMCs. The receptors were sampled from a woman aged 25 to 39 in good health and CMV-seronegative. CDR3s include the opening cysteine and the closing phenylalanine or tryptophan. The D gene is left open where the match is weak. The size of a clone is reported for some rows only, either as once, few or many, or as a class for expanded clones.

j_gene: TRBJ2-3
abundance: few
v_gene: TRBV5-8
d_gene: TRBD1
CDR3nt: TGTGCCAGCAGCCTGACAGGGGTGGATACGCAGTATTTT
CDR3aa: CASSLTGVDTQYF

j_gene: TRBJ1-1
abundance: once
v_gene: TRBV5-1
d_gene: -
CDR3nt: TGCGCCAGCAGCCAGGGTCGGGCGATCACTGAAGCTTTCTTT
CDR3aa: CASSQGRAITEAFF

j_gene: TRBJ2-1
abundance: -
v_gene: TRBV5-1
d_gene: TRBD2
CDR3nt: TGCGCCAGCAGCCTCGGGGCGGGGGGGCCCAATGAGCAGTTCTTC
CDR3aa: CASSLGAGGPNEQFF

j_gene: TRBJ1-1
abundance: -
v_gene: TRBV7-2
d_gene: -
CDR3nt: TGTGCCAGCGTCCCGGGAGCCTTGAACACTGAAGCTTTCTTT
CDR3aa: CASVPGALNTEAFF

j_gene: TRBJ2-1
abundance: few
v_gene: TRBV28
d_gene: TRBD1
CDR3nt: TGTGCCAGCAGAACCTGGACAGGTAGTAGCGATGAGCAGTTCTTC
CDR3aa: CASRTWTGSSDEQFF

j_gene: TRBJ1-3
abundance: -
v_gene: TRBV6-5
d_gene: TRBD1
CDR3nt: TGTGCCAGCAGTTACTCGAGGGACAGCCCAAACACCATATATTTT
CDR3aa: CASSYSRDSPNTIYF

j_gene: TRBJ1-5
abundance: -
v_gene: TRBV28
d_gene: -
CDR3nt: TGTGCCAGCAGGGTCTATAGCAATCAGCCCCAGCATTTT
CDR3aa: CASRVYSNQPQHF

j_gene: TRBJ1-1
abundance: -
v_gene: TRBV4-1
d_gene: TRBD1
CDR3nt: TGCGCCAGCAGCCACATAAACAGGGGCTGGAACACTGAAGCTTTCTTT
CDR3aa: CASSHINRGWNTEAFF

j_gene: TRBJ1-2
abundance: -
v_gene: TRBV19
d_gene: -
CDR3nt: TGTGCCAGTAGTCGACAGAACTATGGCTACACCTTC
CDR3aa: CASSRQNYGYTF

j_gene: TRBJ2-1
abundance: -
v_gene: TRBV11-2
d_gene: -
CDR3nt: TGTGCCAGCAGCTTAGCTCGGACTAACAAGTACAATGAGCAGTTCTTC
CDR3aa: CASSLARTNKYNEQFF

j_gene: TRBJ2-3
abundance: -
v_gene: TRBV5-1
d_gene: -
CDR3nt: TGCGCCAGCAGCCTTAGCACAGATACGCAGTATTTT
CDR3aa: CASSLSTDTQYF

j_gene: TRBJ1-1
abundance: -
v_gene: TRBV6-1
d_gene: -
CDR3nt: TGTGCCAGCAGGGGACTAGGGCAGGGGGAAGCTTTCTTT
CDR3aa: CASRGLGQGEAFF

j_gene: TRBJ2-5
abundance: -
v_gene: TRBV5-1
d_gene: TRBD2
CDR3nt: TGCGCCAGCAGCACCGGACTAGAACCGGAGACCCAGTACTTC
CDR3aa: CASSTGLEPETQYF

j_gene: TRBJ2-1
abundance: -
v_gene: TRBV29-1
d_gene: -
CDR3nt: TGCAGCGTTGAAGACGGAGATAATGAGCAGTTCTTC
CDR3aa: CSVEDGDNEQFF

j_gene: TRBJ2-5
abundance: few
v_gene: TRBV27
d_gene: -
CDR3nt: TGTGCCAGCCGACAGACACACCAAGAGACCCAGTACTTC
CDR3aa: CASRQTHQETQYF

j_gene: TRBJ2-3
abundance: -
v_gene: TRBV25-1
d_gene: -
CDR3nt: TGTGCCAGCAGTGATGGGAGGGGGACAGATACGCAGTATTTT
CDR3aa: CASSDGRGTDTQYF

j_gene: TRBJ2-3
abundance: -
v_gene: TRBV21-1
d_gene: -
CDR3nt: TGTGCCAGCAGCCCAATGGGAGAACCTCGCACAGATACGCAGTATTTT
CDR3aa: CASSPMGEPRTDTQYF

j_gene: TRBJ2-3
abundance: -
v_gene: TRBV6-5
d_gene: TRBD2
CDR3nt: TGTGCCAGCAGTTACGGGCTAGCGGGATTGTATACGCAGTATTTT
CDR3aa: CASSYGLAGLYTQYF

j_gene: TRBJ2-7
abundance: -
v_gene: TRBV29-1
d_gene: TRBD2
CDR3nt: TGCAGCGTTCAGGGAGGGCAGAACTACGAGCAGTACTTC
CDR3aa: CSVQGGQNYEQYF

j_gene: TRBJ1-1
abundance: few
v_gene: TRBV28
d_gene: -
CDR3nt: TGTGCCAGCAGTCGGATGTCGACAGGTTACATGAACACTGAAGCTTTCTTT
CDR3aa: CASSRMSTGYMNTEAFF

j_gene: TRBJ2-6
abundance: -
v_gene: TRBV19
d_gene: -
CDR3nt: TGTGCCAGTACGACAGTCTCTGGGGCCAACGTCCTGACTTTC
CDR3aa: CASTTVSGANVLTF

j_gene: TRBJ2-7
abundance: -
v_gene: TRBV7-9
d_gene: -
CDR3nt: TGTGCCAGCAGCCACCGCGACAGCTCCTACGAGCAGTACTTC
CDR3aa: CASSHRDSSYEQYF

j_gene: TRBJ2-7
abundance: -
v_gene: TRBV18
d_gene: -
CDR3nt: TGTGCCAGCTCACCACGGGGGCAGGGGTCCCTCAACGAGCAGTACTTC
CDR3aa: CASSPRGQGSLNEQYF

j_gene: TRBJ2-1
abundance: -
v_gene: TRBV14
d_gene: TRBD2
CDR3nt: TGTGCCAGCAGCCAAGTTCCCAGCGGGAACTACAATGAGCAGTTCTTC
CDR3aa: CASSQVPSGNYNEQFF

j_gene: TRBJ2-1
abundance: -
v_gene: TRBV4-2
d_gene: TRBD1
CDR3nt: TGTGCCAGCAGCGTGGGACAGGGCCCCAAGACGGCACACAATGAGCAGTTCTTC
CDR3aa: CASSVGQGPKTAHNEQFF

j_gene: TRBJ2-7
abundance: few
v_gene: TRBV10-3
d_gene: TRBD1
CDR3nt: TGTGCCATCAGTGAGTCGAAGTCTGAGACAGGGCAAAGGGAGCAGTACTTC
CDR3aa: CAISESKSETGQREQYF

j_gene: TRBJ2-7
abundance: -
v_gene: TRBV5-1
d_gene: -
CDR3nt: TGCGCCAGCAGCTTGGATACCCACAACCTCTACGAGCAGTACTTC
CDR3aa: CASSLDTHNLYEQYF

j_gene: TRBJ2-7
abundance: -
v_gene: TRBV2
d_gene: TRBD1
CDR3nt: TGTGCCAGCAGTGAAGTAGGCGTGGGACAGGGGAATTACGAGCAGTACTTC
CDR3aa: CASSEVGVGQGNYEQYF

j_gene: TRBJ2-1
abundance: -
v_gene: TRBV28
d_gene: TRBD2
CDR3nt: TGTGCCAGCAGATCGGGGCTAGCGGGAAACAATGAGCAGTTCTTC
CDR3aa: CASRSGLAGNNEQFF

j_gene: TRBJ1-2
abundance: -
v_gene: TRBV14
d_gene: TRBD1
CDR3nt: TGTGCCAGCAGCCAAGAGACAGGGGGGAACTATGGCTACACCTTC
CDR3aa: CASSQETGGNYGYTF

j_gene: TRBJ1-5
abundance: few
v_gene: TRBV6-1
d_gene: TRBD1
CDR3nt: TGTGCCAGCAGTGAATCCCAGGGGGCCTATCAGCCCCAGCATTTT
CDR3aa: CASSESQGAYQPQHF

j_gene: TRBJ2-7
abundance: -
v_gene: TRBV2
d_gene: -
CDR3nt: TGTGCCAGCAGTGGACAGGACGTGGAATCTTACGAGCAGTACTTC
CDR3aa: CASSGQDVESYEQYF

j_gene: TRBJ1-5
abundance: -
v_gene: TRBV19
d_gene: TRBD1
CDR3nt: TGTGCCAGTAGTATCCCAGGGGGAGGCAATCAGCCCCAGCATTTT
CDR3aa: CASSIPGGGNQPQHF

j_gene: TRBJ2-5
abundance: -
v_gene: TRBV11-3
d_gene: TRBD2
CDR3nt: TGTGCCAGCAGCTTAGGGACTAGCGGGAGTATTGAGACCCAGTACTTC
CDR3aa: CASSLGTSGSIETQYF

j_gene: TRBJ1-5
abundance: -
v_gene: TRBV4-3
d_gene: -
CDR3nt: TGCGCCAGCAGCCAAGAAAAAAGCTTCAATCAGCCCCAGCATTTT
CDR3aa: CASSQEKSFNQPQHF

j_gene: TRBJ2-3
abundance: -
v_gene: TRBV6-6
d_gene: TRBD2
CDR3nt: TGTGCCAGCAGTTACACGGGGGGGCGCCTAGATACGCAGTATTTT
CDR3aa: CASSYTGGRLDTQYF

j_gene: TRBJ1-1
abundance: -
v_gene: TRBV30
d_gene: -
CDR3nt: TGTGCCTGGAGCTTGACAGGCGCTACACTGAACACTGAAGCTTTCTTT
CDR3aa: CAWSLTGATLNTEAFF

j_gene: TRBJ2-4
abundance: -
v_gene: TRBV7-2
d_gene: -
CDR3nt: TGTGCCAGCAGCGAAACGACCAAAAACAGTCAGTACTTC
CDR3aa: CASSETTKNSQYF

j_gene: TRBJ2-3
abundance: -
v_gene: TRBV30
d_gene: TRBD1
CDR3nt: TGTGCCTGGGGGAGAGGGACAGGGGTTAACACAGATACGCAGTATTTT
CDR3aa: CAWGRGTGVNTDTQYF

j_gene: TRBJ1-5
abundance: -
v_gene: TRBV18
d_gene: TRBD1
CDR3nt: TGTGCCAGCTCGAATACTTGGACAGGGGAGGGGAATCAGCCCCAGCATTTT
CDR3aa: CASSNTWTGEGNQPQHF

j_gene: TRBJ2-5
abundance: -
v_gene: TRBV20-1
d_gene: -
CDR3nt: TGCAGTGCTAATCCTATGGAGACCCAGTACTTC
CDR3aa: CSANPMETQYF

j_gene: TRBJ2-2
abundance: -
v_gene: TRBV10-3
d_gene: TRBD2
CDR3nt: TGTGCCATCAGCCACGGGACTAGCGGGAGAGATACCGGGGAGCTGTTTTTT
CDR3aa: CAISHGTSGRDTGELFF

j_gene: TRBJ2-4
abundance: -
v_gene: TRBV6-4
d_gene: -
CDR3nt: TGTGCCAGCAGTGACTCCATATCCGGTACGCCGCCCTTGATTCAGTACTTC
CDR3aa: CASSDSISGTPPLIQYF

j_gene: TRBJ1-2
abundance: few
v_gene: TRBV4-3
d_gene: -
CDR3nt: TGCGCCAGCAGCCAAGCAGTCAGGCTGAGCTACACCTTC
CDR3aa: CASSQAVRLSYTF

j_gene: TRBJ2-1
abundance: -
v_gene: TRBV13
d_gene: -
CDR3nt: TGCGCCAGCAGCCAACGGACAGCCAAAATAGCGATTGGCAATGAGCAGTTCTTC
CDR3aa: CASSQRTAKIAIGNEQFF

j_gene: TRBJ2-7
abundance: -
v_gene: TRBV5-1
d_gene: -
CDR3nt: TGCGCCAGCATGGGCCTCACCTACGAGCAGTACTTC
CDR3aa: CASMGLTYEQYF

j_gene: TRBJ1-2
abundance: medium-sized
v_gene: TRBV19
d_gene: TRBD1
CDR3nt: TGTGCCAGTAGTACCAACACAGGGGAGGCGGATGGCTACACCTTC
CDR3aa: CASSTNTGEADGYTF

j_gene: TRBJ1-3
abundance: -
v_gene: TRBV6-6
d_gene: -
CDR3nt: TGTGCCAGCAGTTGGCAGGCAAGCTCTGGAAACACCATATATTTT
CDR3aa: CASSWQASSGNTIYF

j_gene: TRBJ1-5
abundance: -
v_gene: TRBV28
d_gene: TRBD1
CDR3nt: TGTGCCAGCAGCCCTCCTACAGGGGGCTTAGGGCAGCCCCAGCATTTT
CDR3aa: CASSPPTGGLGQPQHF

j_gene: TRBJ1-2
abundance: few
v_gene: TRBV7-8
d_gene: TRBD1
CDR3nt: TGTGCCAGCAGCTCGCGTACAGGGGGCGAGAATGGCTACACCTTC
CDR3aa: CASSSRTGGENGYTF

j_gene: TRBJ2-4
abundance: -
v_gene: TRBV19
d_gene: TRBD2
CDR3nt: TGTGCCAGTAGTATACGGCCTAGCGGGGACATTCAGTACTTC
CDR3aa: CASSIRPSGDIQYF

j_gene: TRBJ1-5
abundance: -
v_gene: TRBV2
d_gene: -
CDR3nt: TGTGCCAGCAGTGATAGTAGCAATCAGCCCCAGCATTTT
CDR3aa: CASSDSSNQPQHF

j_gene: TRBJ1-5
abundance: -
v_gene: TRBV6-5
d_gene: TRBD1
CDR3nt: TGTGCCAGCAGTGAGACAGGGTTCGGGCCCCAGCATTTT
CDR3aa: CASSETGFGPQHF

j_gene: TRBJ2-7
abundance: -
v_gene: TRBV28
d_gene: TRBD2
CDR3nt: TGTGCCAGCAGTTTGGCTAGCGGGACATACGAGCAGTACTTC
CDR3aa: CASSLASGTYEQYF

j_gene: TRBJ2-3
abundance: -
v_gene: TRBV7-9
d_gene: TRBD2
CDR3nt: TGTTCCAGCAGCTTGGGACTAGCGGACAGCACAGATACGCAGTATTTT
CDR3aa: CSSSLGLADSTDTQYF

j_gene: TRBJ1-5
abundance: -
v_gene: TRBV14
d_gene: -
CDR3nt: TGTGCCAGCACGGGAGGGTTGTGTCCCCAGCATTTT
CDR3aa: CASTGGLCPQHF

j_gene: TRBJ1-2
abundance: -
v_gene: TRBV18
d_gene: -
CDR3nt: TGTGCCAGCTCATATATTGAGTCCTATGGCTACACCTTC
CDR3aa: CASSYIESYGYTF

j_gene: TRBJ2-7
abundance: -
v_gene: TRBV6-6
d_gene: TRBD1
CDR3nt: TGTGCCAGCAGCTTAGGACAGGCAACCTACGAGCAGTACTTC
CDR3aa: CASSLGQATYEQYF

j_gene: TRBJ2-3
abundance: -
v_gene: TRBV7-7
d_gene: TRBD2
CDR3nt: TGTGCCAGCAGCCGTAGCGGGGACGACACAGATACGCAGTATTTT
CDR3aa: CASSRSGDDTDTQYF

j_gene: TRBJ1-4
abundance: -
v_gene: TRBV28
d_gene: -
CDR3nt: TGTGCCAGCAGTTCCCCGGGAGTAACTAATGAAAAACTGTTTTTT
CDR3aa: CASSSPGVTNEKLFF